This T cell receptor (beta chain) was observed in a study of breast tumors, draining lymph nodes, adjacent tissues. Findings and caveats of the study: Compared with basal-like, luminal-like tumors shared significantly more repertoire with nontumor tissue.

The J segment lost 5 bases and the V segment lost 5 bases, leaving 14 bases of the junction unmatched. Germline V gene sequence: CDR1 MNHEY, CDR2 SVGAGI. CDR3 length: 17 residues. Breast cancer patients provided tissue from their axillary draining lymph nodes. TCRdb ran MiXCR on the multiplex PCR reads and lists one entry per CDR3 protein. The sample consists of some 230,000 distinct CDR3 sequences, 30% to 35% of them appearing once. Of note for this clonotype: The antigen remains unidentified. A much larger clone differs from this one at a single base, so this may be a read error.

This TCR was recovered from a female donor with breast cancer. Some clones in this sample may be carry-over from other donors' samples. The specimen sequenced was axillary lymph node tissue. The genes are TRBV6-5 and TRBJ2-3; 9 bases match TRBD2. CDR3 residues: CASSHLRLAGIRDTQYF. CDR3 DNA: TGTGCCAGCAGTCACTTGCGGCTAGCGGGGATTCGAGATACGCAGTATTTT.